This passage covers 6 T cell receptor beta chains from one sample sequenced in a study of human T cells and chemical hapten exposure. TCRdb re-derived calls from the RACE reads in MiXCR, one entry per CDR3 protein. Of 70,000 to 80,000 distinct CDR3 sequences in the sample, 32% were seen once. Time point of the sample: patch test 1, 2 weeks after DPC sensitization. Specified treatment: therapeutic diphenylcyclopropenone sensitization with weekly scalp DPC. The material was whole blood, obtained in connection with sensitization to the hapten diphenylcyclopropenone (DPC). The receptors here all came from a man between 35 and 55 years old with alopecia areata. Some clones in this sample may be carry-over from other donors' samples.

The CDR3 protein is CSAKGLAGDTGELFF. The CDR3 bases are TGCAGCGCTAAGGGACTAGCGGGAGATACCGGGGAGCTGTTTTTT. The rearrangement joins TRBV29-1 to TRBJ2-2, with 14 nucleotides matching TRBD2. V was clipped by 7 bases and J by 5 bases; unmatched bases: 6. This CDR3 is built from 15 residues. The germline V gene encodes CDR1 SQVTM and CDR2 ANQGSEA.

Only a few counts were recorded for this clonotype. The V gene is TRBV27, the J gene TRBJ1-1; the D is unclear. V dropped 5 bases and J dropped 0 bases, with 13 bases sitting between them. The V gene's germline CDR1 is MNHEY and CDR2 SMNVEV (reference sequence). The CDR3 contains 15 residues. In DNA, the CDR3 is TGTGCCAGCAGTCCCCAAGTGGGGATGAACACTGAAGCTTTCTTT. This encodes CASSPQVGMNTEAFF.

At least ten counts were recorded for this clonotype. The chain joins TRBV7-9 to TRBJ2-7; TRBD1 is a possible D gene (5 bases). The CDR3 runs to 14 residues. Trimming removed 2 bases from V and 5 bases from J, with 13 bases in between. CDR1 is SEHNR and CDR2 is FQNEAQ in the germline V gene (reference sequence). CDR3: CASSLSVDNHEQYF. The DNA of the CDR3 is TGTGCCAGCAGCTTAAGTGTGGACAACCACGAGCAGTACTTC. Combining the CDR3 with reference TRBV7-9 and TRBJ2-7 gives the whole variable domain DTGVSQNPRHKITKRGQNVTFRCDPISEHNRLYWYRQTLGQGPEFLTYFQNEAQLEKSRLLSDRFSAERPKGSFSTLEIQRTEQGDSAMYLCASSLSVDNHEQYFGPGTRLTVT.

V and J are TRBV4-1 and TRBJ1-5, with D unresolved. The CDR3 sequence is 16 residues long. Germline CDR1 reads MGHRA; CDR2 reads YSYEKL. V lost 0 bases and J 2 bases, leaving 11 bases between the germline ends. The CDR3 DNA sequence: TGCGCCAGCAGCCAAGACACCCCCTGGGGCAATCAGCCCCAGCATTTT. The encoded protein is CASSQDTPWGNQPQHF.

The chain carries TRBV20-1 and TRBJ2-4; 9 bases map to TRBD2. The CDR3 sequence is 17 residues long. Unmatched junction bases numbered 12, after V lost 6 bases and J lost 0 bases. The germline V gene encodes CDR1 DFQATT and CDR2 SNEGSKA (reference sequence). In DNA, the CDR3 is TGCAGTGCCATAGCCCTTAGCGGGGGATTAGCCAAAAACATTCAGTACTTC. Its protein product is CSAIALSGGLAKNIQYF.

The chain has TRBV12-3 or TRBV12-4 and TRBJ2-7, with unresolved D. This CDR3 has 13 amino acids. The V end was cut by 2 bases, the J end by 4 bases, with 9 bases between. CDR3 residues: CASSLSQVYEQYF. CDR3 DNA sequence: TGTGCCAGCAGTTTATCCCAGGTGTACGAGCAGTACTTC.